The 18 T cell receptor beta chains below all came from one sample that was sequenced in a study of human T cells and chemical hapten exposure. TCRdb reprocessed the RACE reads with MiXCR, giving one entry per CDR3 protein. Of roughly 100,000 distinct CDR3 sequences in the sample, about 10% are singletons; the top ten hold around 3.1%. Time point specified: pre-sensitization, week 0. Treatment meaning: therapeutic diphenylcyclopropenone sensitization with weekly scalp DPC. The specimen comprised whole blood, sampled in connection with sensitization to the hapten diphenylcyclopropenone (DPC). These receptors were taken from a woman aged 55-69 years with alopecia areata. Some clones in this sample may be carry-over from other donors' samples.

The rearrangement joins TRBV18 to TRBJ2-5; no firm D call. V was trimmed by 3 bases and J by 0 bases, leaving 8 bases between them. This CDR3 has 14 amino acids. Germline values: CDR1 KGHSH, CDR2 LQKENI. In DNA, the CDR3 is TGTGCCAGCTCACCGTTGTTCAACCAAGAGACCCAGTACTTC. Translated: CASSPLFNQETQYF.

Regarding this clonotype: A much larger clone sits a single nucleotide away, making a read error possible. The CDR3 sequence: CAISPNCENTDTQYF. CDR3 nucleotides: TGTGCCATCAGCCCGAATTGCGAAAACACAGATACGCAGTATTTT. The genes are TRBV10-3 and TRBJ2-3; D gene unclear. The germline gives CDR1 ENHRY, CDR2 SYGVKD. Deletions cut 6 bases from V and 2 bases from J, with 15 bases between. CDR3 size: 15 residues.

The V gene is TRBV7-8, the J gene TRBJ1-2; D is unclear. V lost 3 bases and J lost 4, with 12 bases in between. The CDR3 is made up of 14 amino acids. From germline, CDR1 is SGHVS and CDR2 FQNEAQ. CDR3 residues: CASSFPGSAYGYTF. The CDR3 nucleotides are TGTGCCAGCAGCTTTCCCGGGTCAGCCTATGGCTACACCTTC.

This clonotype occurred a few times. CDR3 in DNA: TGTGCCAGCAGCACGAGCCGTACCCGAGCGAGCACTGAAGCTTTCTTT. This sequence encodes CASSTSRTRASTEAFF. The rearrangement links TRBV7-8 to TRBJ1-1, with unresolved D. Germline V gene data show CDR1 as SGHVS and CDR2 as FQNEAQ. This CDR3 region has 16 residues. V was trimmed by 5 bases and J by 4 bases, leaving 20 bases between them.

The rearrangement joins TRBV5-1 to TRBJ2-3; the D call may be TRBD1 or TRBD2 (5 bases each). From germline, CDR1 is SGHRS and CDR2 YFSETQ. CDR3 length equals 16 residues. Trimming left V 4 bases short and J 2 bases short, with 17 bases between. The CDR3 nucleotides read TGCGCCAGCAGCATCCCCGAGGGACCTTCCACAGATACGCAGTATTTT. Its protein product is CASSIPEGPSTDTQYF. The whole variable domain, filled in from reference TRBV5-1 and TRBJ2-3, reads KAGVTQTPRYLIKTRGQQVTLSCSPISGHRSVSWYQQTPGQGLQFLFEYFSETQRNKGNFPGRFSGRQFSNSRSEMNVSTLELGDSALYLCASSIPEGPSTDTQYFGPGTRLTVL.

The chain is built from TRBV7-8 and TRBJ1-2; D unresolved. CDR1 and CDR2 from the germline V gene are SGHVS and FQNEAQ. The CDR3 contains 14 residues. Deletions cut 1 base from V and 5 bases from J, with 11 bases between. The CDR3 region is CASSLVGTKYGYTF. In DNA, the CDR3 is TGTGCCAGCAGCTTAGTGGGCACAAAGTATGGCTACACCTTC.

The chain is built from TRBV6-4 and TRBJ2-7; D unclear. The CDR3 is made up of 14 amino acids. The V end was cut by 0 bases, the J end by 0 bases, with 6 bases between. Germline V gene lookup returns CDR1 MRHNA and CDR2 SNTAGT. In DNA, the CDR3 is TGTGCCAGCAGTGACTCGGTTAGCTCCTACGAGCAGTACTTC. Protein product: CASSDSVSSYEQYF.

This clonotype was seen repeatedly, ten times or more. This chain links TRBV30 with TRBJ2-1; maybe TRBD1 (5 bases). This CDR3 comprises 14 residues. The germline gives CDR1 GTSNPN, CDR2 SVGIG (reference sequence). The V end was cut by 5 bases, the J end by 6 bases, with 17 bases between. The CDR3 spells CAWGDSGASNEQFF. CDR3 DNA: TGTGCCTGGGGAGACAGTGGGGCGTCCAATGAGCAGTTCTTC.

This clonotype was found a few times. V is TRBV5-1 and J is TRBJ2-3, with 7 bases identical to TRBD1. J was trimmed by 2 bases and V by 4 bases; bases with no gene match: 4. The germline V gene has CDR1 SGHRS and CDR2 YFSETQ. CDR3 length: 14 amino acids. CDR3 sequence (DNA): TGCGCCAGCAGCGGGGGACAGTTCACAGATACGCAGTATTTT. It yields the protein CASSGGQFTDTQYF. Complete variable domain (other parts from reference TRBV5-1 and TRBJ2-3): KAGVTQTPRYLIKTRGQQVTLSCSPISGHRSVSWYQQTPGQGLQFLFEYFSETQRNKGNFPGRFSGRQFSNSRSEMNVSTLELGDSALYLCASSGGQFTDTQYFGPGTRLTVL.

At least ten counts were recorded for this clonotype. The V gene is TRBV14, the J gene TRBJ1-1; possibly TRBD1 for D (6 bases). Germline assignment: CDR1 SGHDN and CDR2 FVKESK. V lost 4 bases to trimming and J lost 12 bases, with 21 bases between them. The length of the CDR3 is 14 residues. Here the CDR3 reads CASSLNRVPRKSFF. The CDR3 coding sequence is TGTGCCAGCAGCCTAAACAGGGTCCCCCGGAAATCTTTCTTT.

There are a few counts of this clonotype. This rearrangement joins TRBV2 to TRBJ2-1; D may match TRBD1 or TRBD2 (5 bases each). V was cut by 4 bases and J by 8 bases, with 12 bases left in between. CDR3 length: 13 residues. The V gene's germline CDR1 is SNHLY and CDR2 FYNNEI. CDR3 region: CASSAIGEHEQFF. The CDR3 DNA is TGTGCCAGCAGTGCGATAGGGGAGCATGAGCAGTTCTTC. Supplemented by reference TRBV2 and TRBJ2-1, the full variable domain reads EPEVTQTPSHQVTQMGQEVILRCVPISNHLYFYWYRQILGQKVEFLVSFYNNEISEKSEIFDDQFSVERPDGSNFTLKIRSTKLEDSAMYFCASSAIGEHEQFFGPGTRLTVL.

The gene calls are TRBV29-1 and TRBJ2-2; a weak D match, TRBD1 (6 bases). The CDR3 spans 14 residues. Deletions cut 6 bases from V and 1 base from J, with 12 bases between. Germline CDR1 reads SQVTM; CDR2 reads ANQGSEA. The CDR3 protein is CSVLKGQNTGELFF. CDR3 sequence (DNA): TGCAGCGTCCTAAAGGGACAGAACACCGGGGAGCTGTTTTTT.

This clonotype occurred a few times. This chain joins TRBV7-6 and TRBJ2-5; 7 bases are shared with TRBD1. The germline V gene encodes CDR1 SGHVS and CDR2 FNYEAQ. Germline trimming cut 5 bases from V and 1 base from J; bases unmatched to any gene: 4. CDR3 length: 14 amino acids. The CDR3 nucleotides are TGTGCCAGCAGCGTACAGGGGTTCCAAGAGACCCAGTACTTC. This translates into CASSVQGFQETQYF.

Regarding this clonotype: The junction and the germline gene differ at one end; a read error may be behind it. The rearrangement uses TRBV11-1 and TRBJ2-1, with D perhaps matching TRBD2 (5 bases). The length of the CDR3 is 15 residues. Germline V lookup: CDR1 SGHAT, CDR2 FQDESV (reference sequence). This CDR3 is CDSSLVAGPYNEQFF. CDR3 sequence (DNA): TGTGACAGCAGCTTAGTGGCGGGCCCCTACAATGAGCAGTTCTTC.

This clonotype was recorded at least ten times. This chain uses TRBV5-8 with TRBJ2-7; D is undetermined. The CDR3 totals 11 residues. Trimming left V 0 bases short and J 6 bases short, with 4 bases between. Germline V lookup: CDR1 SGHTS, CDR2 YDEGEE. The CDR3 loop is CASSLVGEQYF. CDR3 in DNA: TGTGCCAGCAGCTTGGTGGGCGAGCAGTACTTC.

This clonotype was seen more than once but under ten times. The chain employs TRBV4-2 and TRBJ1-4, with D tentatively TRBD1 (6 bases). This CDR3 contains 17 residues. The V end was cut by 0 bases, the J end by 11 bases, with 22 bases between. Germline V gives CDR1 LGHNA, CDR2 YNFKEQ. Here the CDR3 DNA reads TGTGCCAGCAGCCAAGAAGCAATCCGCGGGGCAGGGGAGAAACTGTTTTTT. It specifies CASSQEAIRGAGEKLFF.

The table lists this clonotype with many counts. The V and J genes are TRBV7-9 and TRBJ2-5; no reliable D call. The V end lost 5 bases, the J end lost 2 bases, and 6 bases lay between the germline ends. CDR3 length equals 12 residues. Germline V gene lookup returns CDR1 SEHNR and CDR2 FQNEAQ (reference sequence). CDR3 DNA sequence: TGTGCCAGCAGCATCTGGCAAGAGACCCAGTACTTC. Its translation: CASSIWQETQYF.

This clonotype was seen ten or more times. CDR3 coding DNA: TGTGCCAGCAGCGCACGAAGGTCACAGGGGGTCCGAAACTATGGCTACACCTTC. Its translation: CASSARRSQGVRNYGYTF. This chain joins TRBV7-8 and TRBJ1-2; 8 nucleotides agree with TRBD1. Germline loops: CDR1 SGHVS, CDR2 FQNEAQ. The J segment lost 2 bases and the V segment lost 5 bases, leaving 16 bases of the junction unmatched. This CDR3 region has 18 residues.